The 30 T cell receptor beta chains listed next were all sequenced from one sample in a study of blood T cells in healthy people across ages (dated by TCRdb to between 2014 and 2017). Receptors were amplified or captured by 5' RACE. Instrument used: Illumina HiSeq 2500. A second roughly 7 to 11 cycle PCR used a sample-barcoded 5' primer and a J-beta primer mix. In-frame beta chains were kept once TCRdb had trimmed the public reads at Q25 with fastp and called clones with MiXCR. Each CDR3 protein appears once, grouped with its most common genes and DNA. The sample yields about 1.4 million distinct CDR3 sequences; roughly 59% were counted once. About 6.7% of the sample is taken by the ten largest. Sample: blood. Receptor source: a man aged 18-30 years in good health.

There are many counts of this clonotype. Sequence at one end of the junction differs from germline and may be a read error. V usage is TRBV5-1 and J usage is TRBJ2-7, with D tentatively TRBD1 or TRBD2 (6 bases each). In germline, CDR1 is SGHRS, CDR2 YFSETQ. This CDR3 is built from 13 residues. The CDR3 DNA is TGTGCCAGCAGTTTGGGGGGCCCCTACGAGCAGTACTTC. This translates into CASSLGGPYEQYF.

V usage is TRBV12-5 and J usage is TRBJ2-1; 7 nucleotides line up with TRBD2. Germline CDR1 reads LGHNT; CDR2 reads FRNRAP. CDR3 length: 14 residues. The trim removed 10 bases at V and 6 bases at J, leaving 12 bases unmatched. CDR3 amino acids: CATSWGGSPNEQFF. The CDR3 region has the DNA TGTGCTACCTCTTGGGGCGGGAGCCCCAATGAGCAGTTCTTC.

In regard to this clonotype: An end of the junction differs from the germline gene, which may be a read error. The J gene is TRBJ2-7, the V gene TRBV6-5, with 7 nucleotides matching TRBD2. Per the germline V gene, CDR1 is MNHEY and CDR2 is SVGAGI. This CDR3 contains 14 residues. The CDR3 protein is CASSPWTSGSERYF. The CDR3 DNA reads as TGTGCCAGCAGTCCGTGGACTAGTGGAAGCGAGCGGTACTTC.

This clonotype was recorded many times. The rearrangement joins TRBV18 to TRBJ1-1; D is uncertain. The CDR3 totals 14 residues. V was cut by 1 base and J by 1 base, with 7 bases left in between. CDR1 and CDR2 from the germline V gene are KGHSH and LQKENI. The CDR3 bases are TGTGCCAGCTCACCACAGGGTTGGAACACTGAAGCTTTCTTT. It codes for CASSPQGWNTEAFF. The full variable domain, rest sourced from reference TRBV18 and TRBJ1-1, is NAGVMQNPRHLVRRRGQEARLRCSPMKGHSHVYWYRQLPEEGLKFMVYLQKENIIDESGMPKERFSAEFPKEGPSILRIQQVVRGDSAAYFCASSPQGWNTEAFFGQGTRLTVV.

This chain connects TRBV28 to TRBJ1-3, with TRBD1 identical over 8 bases. Trimming at V came to 6 bases and at J to 0 bases, leaving 13 bases not matched to a gene. The CDR3 covers 18 residues. The germline gives CDR1 MDHEN, CDR2 SYDVKM. DNA for the CDR3: TGTGCCAGCAGCCGGCCGGGACAGGACAAGTTCTCTGGAAACACCATATATTTT. Translated, it gives CASSRPGQDKFSGNTIYF.

This clonotype was seen only once. The rearrangement joins TRBV27 to TRBJ1-6, with a possible D match to TRBD1 (5 bases). Trimming stripped 4 bases from V and 11 bases from J, with 15 bases between. Germline V gene sequence: CDR1 MNHEY, CDR2 SMNVEV (reference sequence). The CDR3 sequence is 14 residues long. The CDR3 reads CASSSQGQGTPLHF. DNA for the CDR3: TGTGCCAGCAGTTCGCAAGGCCAGGGAACACCCCTCCACTTT.

This clonotype appeared a few times. This sequence joins TRBV20-1 and TRBJ2-5, with a possible D match to TRBD1 (6 bases). The germline V and J ends were trimmed by 4 bases and 2 bases, with 23 bases remaining between them. The germline gives CDR1 DFQATT, CDR2 SNEGSKA (reference sequence). The CDR3 is 17 amino acids. The CDR3 DNA sequence: TGCAGTGCTAAAGAGGGAGAACAGGGCTTAACTCAAGAGACCCAGTACTTC. It yields the protein CSAKEGEQGLTQETQYF.

This clonotype has a single count. This chain links TRBV27 with TRBJ2-5; 13 positions match TRBD2. Matching the DNA end better, TRBJ2-7 makes the J call doubtful. CDR1 and CDR2 (germline): MNHEY, SMNVEV (reference sequence). This CDR3 is 15 amino acids long. For the CDR3, the DNA is TGTGCCAGCACCCTGACTAGCGGGGGGAGGCGCGAGCAGTACTTC. It specifies CASTLTSGGRREQYF.

This chain joins TRBV28 and TRBJ2-7; D is possibly TRBD2 (6 bases). CDR1 and CDR2 from the germline V gene are MDHEN and SYDVKM. The CDR3 loop spans 15 amino acids. Trimming took 1 base from V and 0 from J, leaving 10 bases between them. As DNA, the CDR3 is TGTGCCAGCAGTTTATCTAGCGTACGCTCCTACGAGCAGTACTTC. Its translation: CASSLSSVRSYEQYF.

The J gene is TRBJ2-2, the V gene TRBV20-1; 10 nucleotides agree with TRBD1. V gave up 4 bases and J gave up 5 bases; unmatched junction bases: 4. Germline loops: CDR1 DFQATT, CDR2 SNEGSKA (reference sequence). This CDR3 is built from 14 residues. CDR3 sequence: CSAKGQGYTGELFF. The CDR3 DNA reads as TGCAGTGCTAAGGGACAGGGGTATACCGGGGAGCTGTTTTTT.

This chain connects TRBV20-1 to TRBJ2-4, with TRBD2 matching over 7 bases. The CDR3 covers 14 residues. Unmatched junction bases numbered 2, after V lost 2 bases and J lost 1 base. From germline, CDR1 is DFQATT and CDR2 SNEGSKA (reference sequence). The CDR3 DNA sequence: TGCAGTGCTAGAACAGCGGGGGCCAAAAACATTCAGTACTTC. Translation gives CSARTAGAKNIQYF.

The chain couples TRBV28 to TRBJ2-4; D remains ambiguous. The CDR3 length is 14 residues. Trimming took 1 base from V and 0 from J, leaving 4 bases between them. CDR1 and CDR2 from the germline V gene are MDHEN and SYDVKM. Here the CDR3 DNA reads TGTGCCAGCAGTTTATTTTTAGCCAAAAACATTCAGTACTTC. Translating gives CASSLFLAKNIQYF.

The CDR3 reads CSARGAGLALETQYF. CDR3 nucleotides: TGCAGTGCTAGGGGTGCCGGACTAGCCTTAGAGACCCAGTACTTC. This sequence joins TRBV20-1 and TRBJ2-7; 8 nucleotides agree with TRBD2. The end of the DNA is better explained by TRBJ2-5, so the J call may be wrong. This CDR3 has 15 residues. The V gene's germline CDR1 is DFQATT and CDR2 SNEGSKA (reference sequence).

As DNA, the CDR3 is TGTGCCAGCAGGTCTTTCACAGATACGCAGTATTTT. Translation: CASRSFTDTQYF. The chain uses TRBV6-5 and TRBJ2-3, with no clear D. Germline V lookup: CDR1 MNHEY, CDR2 SVGAGI. This CDR3 spans 12 amino acids. Trimming pared 6 bases from V and 2 bases from J, leaving 6 bases between.

The chain links TRBV6-5 to TRBJ2-4, with 10 positions matching TRBD2. With 4 bases clipped from V and 9 bases from J, the junction kept 18 bases outside the gene matches. The CDR3 consists of 18 residues. Germline V gene data show CDR1 as MNHEY and CDR2 as SVGAGI. In DNA form, the CDR3 reads TGTGCCAGCAGTTTCACTCGGGCTAGCGGGAGTTCCGGGCCCATTCAGTACTTC. Its translation: CASSFTRASGSSGPIQYF.

The CDR3 here is CSVGLAENYEQYF. CDR3 in DNA: TGCAGCGTTGGTCTGGCGGAGAACTACGAGCAGTACTTC. The chain joins TRBV29-1 to TRBJ2-7; D gene uncertain. This CDR3 region has 13 residues. V was shortened by 4 bases and J by 3 bases, with 13 bases between the two germline ends. Germline V gene lookup returns CDR1 SQVTM and CDR2 ANQGSEA.

J is TRBJ2-3 and V is TRBV6-1; TRBD2 aligns across 13 bases. This CDR3 is 17 amino acids long. With 3 bases clipped from V and 2 bases from J, the junction kept 5 bases outside the gene matches. The V gene's germline CDR1 is MNHNS and CDR2 SASEGT. CDR3: CASSDGLAGVPTDTQYF. The CDR3 DNA is TGTGCCAGCAGTGACGGACTAGCGGGAGTCCCCACAGATACGCAGTATTTT.

The sample holds a few counts of this clonotype. This rearrangement joins TRBV5-1 to TRBJ2-1, with D possibly matching TRBD1 (6 bases). The V and J ends lost 4 bases and 4 bases respectively, with 12 bases between them. The CDR3 consists of 14 residues. The germline V gene has CDR1 SGHRS and CDR2 YFSETQ. The chain's CDR3 is CASSTTGPYNEQFF. The CDR3 bases are TGCGCCAGCAGCACTACAGGGCCTTACAATGAGCAGTTCTTC.

The CDR3 DNA reads TGCAGTGCTAGGGGATCCGGGACACAGTTTATCTATGGCTACACCTTC. It codes for CSARGSGTQFIYGYTF. The chain recombines TRBV20-1 with TRBJ1-2; possibly TRBD1 for D (6 bases). The CDR3 extends over 16 amino acids. Trimming took 3 bases from V and 4 from J, leaving 21 bases between them. Germline V gene sequence: CDR1 DFQATT, CDR2 SNEGSKA (reference sequence).

Only a few counts were recorded for this clonotype. The chain joins TRBV5-1 to TRBJ2-4; 7 nucleotides align to TRBD1. The germline gives CDR1 SGHRS, CDR2 YFSETQ. The CDR3 runs 17 residues. The V and J ends lost 0 bases and 9 bases, in that order; junction bases with no gene match: 15. DNA of the CDR3: TGCGCCAGCAGCTTGGGCCCTATCGGGACAGAAAGGGGCATTCAGTACTTC. Its protein product is CASSLGPIGTERGIQYF.

The CDR3: CASRRGQGDNEQFF. The DNA of the CDR3 is TGTGCCAGCAGAAGAGGACAGGGGGACAATGAGCAGTTCTTC. The chain carries TRBV2 and TRBJ2-1, with 10 bases aligning to TRBD1. The CDR3 consists of 14 residues. The germline V gene has CDR1 SNHLY and CDR2 FYNNEI. V lost 6 bases and J lost 5; bases outside the gene matches: 4. Filled out from reference TRBV2 and TRBJ2-1, the complete variable domain reads EPEVTQTPSHQVTQMGQEVILRCVPISNHLYFYWYRQILGQKVEFLVSFYNNEISEKSEIFDDQFSVERPDGSNFTLKIRSTKLEDSAMYFCASRRGQGDNEQFFGPGTRLTVL.

The chain combines TRBV18 with TRBJ1-5; the D gene is possibly TRBD1 (5 bases). The CDR3 length is 15 residues. Trimming shortened V by 2 bases and J by 2 bases, and 10 bases separated the two germline ends. The germline V gene encodes CDR1 KGHSH and CDR2 LQKENI. CDR3 DNA sequence: TGTGCCAGCTCACCATCAGGGCACGGCAATCAGCCCCAGCATTTT. Protein product: CASSPSGHGNQPQHF. Full variable domain (remainder filled in from reference TRBV18 and TRBJ1-5): NAGVMQNPRHLVRRRGQEARLRCSPMKGHSHVYWYRQLPEEGLKFMVYLQKENIIDESGMPKERFSAEFPKEGPSILRIQQVVRGDSAAYFCASSPSGHGNQPQHFGDGTRLSIL.

This clonotype was found a few times. The V and J genes are TRBV29-1 and TRBJ1-2; 8 nucleotides align to TRBD1. CDR1 and CDR2 from the germline V gene are SQVTM and ANQGSEA. The length of the CDR3 is 12 residues. The V and J ends lost 6 bases and 5 bases, in that order; junction bases with no gene match: 5. CDR3 DNA: TGCAGCGTGGGACAGGCAGTTTATGGCTACACCTTC. Translated, it gives CSVGQAVYGYTF.

Only one count was recorded for this clonotype. Written as DNA, the CDR3 is TGCAGCGTTGCCCTTAGGCTAGCGGGAGGTGAGCAGTTCTTC. Translating it yields CSVALRLAGGEQFF. The J gene is TRBJ2-1, the V gene TRBV29-1; the match to TRBD2 covers 11 bases. The CDR3 runs to 14 residues. CDR1 SQVTM and CDR2 ANQGSEA come from the germline V gene. V dropped 4 bases and J dropped 9; count of bases not matched to a gene: 8.

A word on this clonotype: An end of the junction does not agree with germline; a read error may underlie this. V gene TRBV20-1 combines with J gene TRBJ2-2; D is ambiguous. This CDR3 spans 13 amino acids. Looked up from germline, CDR1 is DFQATT and CDR2 is SNEGSKA (reference sequence). The chain's CDR3 is CSARERNAGELFF. Here the CDR3 DNA reads TGCAGTGCTAGAGAACGGAACGCCGGGGAGCTGTTTTTT.

V and J are TRBV7-9 and TRBJ2-3; the D gene is possibly TRBD1 (6 bases). The length of the CDR3 is 17 residues. Germline V gene lookup returns CDR1 SEHNR and CDR2 FQNEAQ (reference sequence). The V and J ends lost 7 bases and 3 bases respectively, with 23 bases between them. The CDR3 protein is CASMLRRVRQVTDTQYF. Written as DNA, the CDR3 is TGTGCCAGCATGCTTAGGCGGGTCCGACAGGTGACAGATACGCAGTATTTT.

A note on this clonotype: A much bigger clone sits one base away, suggesting this may be a read error. The J gene is TRBJ2-5, the V gene TRBV3-1; a possible D gene is TRBD2 (5 bases). Per the germline V gene, CDR1 is LGHDT and CDR2 is YNNKEL (reference sequence). V was trimmed by 1 base and J by 2 bases, leaving 11 bases between them. The CDR3 covers 15 residues. CDR3 in DNA: TGTGCCAGCAGCCAAGGCCGGGGAAGTCAAGAGACCCAGTACTTC. This translates into CASSQGRGSQETQYF.

The chain combines TRBV6-5 with TRBJ1-1, with D tentatively TRBD1 (5 bases). This CDR3 spans 13 amino acids. CDR1 MNHEY and CDR2 SVGAGI come from the germline V gene. Trimming cost V 5 bases and J 1 base, with 8 bases left between them. CDR3 DNA: TGTGCCAGCAGTCGGGACGAGAACACTGAAGCTTTCTTT. Amino acid sequence: CASSRDENTEAFF.

This sequence joins TRBV20-1 and TRBJ2-1; 8 nucleotides match TRBD2. Germline V lookup: CDR1 DFQATT, CDR2 SNEGSKA (reference sequence). This CDR3 has 12 amino acids. Trimming removed 1 base from V and 15 bases from J; junction bases left unmatched: 8. As DNA, the CDR3 is TGCAGTGCTAGAGTTGAAGCGGGAGTATGGTTCTTC. Translating it yields CSARVEAGVWFF.

This clonotype was seen a handful of times. The rearrangement uses TRBV10-3 and TRBJ2-1; D remains unclear. This CDR3 has 14 amino acids. V was pared by 2 bases and J by 7 bases, with 12 bases between. Germline loops: CDR1 ENHRY, CDR2 SYGVKD. CDR3: CAISEAGSRNEQFF. As DNA, the CDR3 is TGTGCCATCAGTGAGGCCGGCAGCCGGAATGAGCAGTTCTTC.